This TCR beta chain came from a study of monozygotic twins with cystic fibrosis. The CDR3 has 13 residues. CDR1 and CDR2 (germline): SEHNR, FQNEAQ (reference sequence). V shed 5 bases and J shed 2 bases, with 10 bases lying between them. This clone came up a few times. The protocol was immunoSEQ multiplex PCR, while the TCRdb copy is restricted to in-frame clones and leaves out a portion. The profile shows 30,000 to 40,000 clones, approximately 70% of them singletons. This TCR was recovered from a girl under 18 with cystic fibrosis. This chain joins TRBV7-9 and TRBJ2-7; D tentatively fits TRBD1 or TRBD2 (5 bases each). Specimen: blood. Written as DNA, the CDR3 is TGTGCCAGCAGCCGAGGGACGGCCTACGAGCAGTACTTC. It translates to CASSRGTAYEQYF.